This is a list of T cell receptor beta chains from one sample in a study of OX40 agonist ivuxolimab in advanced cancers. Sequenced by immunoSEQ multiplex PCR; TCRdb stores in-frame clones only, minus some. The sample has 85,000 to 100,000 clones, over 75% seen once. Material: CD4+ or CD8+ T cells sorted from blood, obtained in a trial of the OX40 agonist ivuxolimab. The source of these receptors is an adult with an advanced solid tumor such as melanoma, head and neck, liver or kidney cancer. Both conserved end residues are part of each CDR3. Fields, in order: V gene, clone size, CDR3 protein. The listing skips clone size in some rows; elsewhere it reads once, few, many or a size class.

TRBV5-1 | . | CASRWDLTGGTGELFF
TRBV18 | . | CASSRGRGTDTQYF
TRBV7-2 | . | CASSKQGTGELFF
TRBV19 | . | CASSIFSIRTRGTEAFF
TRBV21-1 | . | CASSKARWGNEQFF
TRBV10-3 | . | CAISDERTQYF
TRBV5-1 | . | CASSSRETGELFF
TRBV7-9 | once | CASSAGQGQGAFF
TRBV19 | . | CASSTRLAGGPHEQYF
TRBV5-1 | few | CASSLDPNRADTEAFF
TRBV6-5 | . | CASRAAGVGHEQYF
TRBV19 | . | CASSIGGVSGTQYF
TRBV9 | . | CASSVVGGEQYF
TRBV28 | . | CASSLPGLARNEQFF
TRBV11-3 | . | CASSLVFGQVSGELFF
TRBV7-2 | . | CASSRTDYSNQPQHF
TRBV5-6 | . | CASSLGASAGELFF
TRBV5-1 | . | CASSAGGATNEKLFF
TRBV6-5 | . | CASSYSWGNQPQHF
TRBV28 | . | CASSGNLGAQSSYEQYF
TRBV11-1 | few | CASSFRDTPYEQYF
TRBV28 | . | CASSGTGTGLGKLFF
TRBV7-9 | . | CASSLQNYGLAIETQYF
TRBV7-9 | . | CASSSTAGYTF
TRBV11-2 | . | CASTRGESWRNEQFF
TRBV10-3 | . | CAISSGHSYNEQFF
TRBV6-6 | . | CASSYGVTGVVNEQFF
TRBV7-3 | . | CASSATGSSEQYF
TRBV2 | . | CASSQRRSSQETQYF
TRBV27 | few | CASSLRRGGYEQYF
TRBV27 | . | CASSIGGGAGEQYF
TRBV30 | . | CAWSAPGPRRQNYEQYF
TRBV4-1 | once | CASSQGRSRRNNEQFF
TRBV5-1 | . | CASSLADRDNYGYTF
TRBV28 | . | CASSTSVGEQFF
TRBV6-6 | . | CASRQTGEQYF
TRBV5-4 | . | CASSSGQSTDTQYF
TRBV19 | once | CASSIGGDGDVQETQYF
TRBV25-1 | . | CASSESLEGDTQYF
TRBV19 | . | CASNPRTGWSTEAFF
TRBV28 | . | CASSSLAGPVYEQYF